Sequencing of this T cell receptor beta chain was carried out in a study of T-cell memory formation after mild COVID-19. Study results and limitations: Detection of some responders pre-infection suggested pre-existing cross-reactive memory T cells participated.

This clonotype occurred once. Its antigen is undetermined. Germline V CDR1 and CDR2: SGHRS, YFSETQ. The ends lost 4 bases at V and 3 bases at J; junction bases unmatched: 6. CDR3 size: 16 residues. MiXCR, run by TCRdb on the 5' RACE reads, gives a single entry per CDR3 protein. The repertoire holds 350,000 to 400,000 distinct CDR3 sequences, with 21% as singletons. The sequence was collected from an adult woman who had mild COVID-19 (a few samples of this study predate the infection). Cell type and time point are not known. Sequencing input: PBMCs or a T cell subset sorted from them (not recorded which). This sequence joins TRBV5-1 and TRBJ2-3, with TRBD2 identical over 12 bases. The CDR3 loop is CASSVTSGSGTDTQYF. The CDR3 bases are TGCGCCAGCAGCGTGACTAGCGGGAGTGGGACAGATACGCAGTATTTT.